This TCR beta chain is from a study of blood T cell repertoires in COVID-19. Study at large: Nucleic acid was either cDNA or gDNA, and it came from T cells, B-cell-depleted T cells, or PBMCs.

Clones were read by immunoSEQ multiplex PCR, and TCRdb kept only the in-frame ones, dropping some. The data contain 100,000 or so clones, 88% of them singletons. The sequenced material came from peripheral blood. This sequence originates from a human donor in a cohort sampled during active COVID-19.

The CDR3 bases are TGTGCCAGCAGCCCCGACAGCTACAATGAGCAGTTCTTC. The encoded protein is CASSPDSYNEQFF. J is TRBJ2-1 and V is TRBV7-9, with D perhaps TRBD1 (5 bases). V was cut by 5 bases and J by 3 bases, with 8 bases left in between. CDR3 length: 13 amino acids. Germline lookup yields CDR1 SEHNR and CDR2 FQNEAQ (reference sequence).